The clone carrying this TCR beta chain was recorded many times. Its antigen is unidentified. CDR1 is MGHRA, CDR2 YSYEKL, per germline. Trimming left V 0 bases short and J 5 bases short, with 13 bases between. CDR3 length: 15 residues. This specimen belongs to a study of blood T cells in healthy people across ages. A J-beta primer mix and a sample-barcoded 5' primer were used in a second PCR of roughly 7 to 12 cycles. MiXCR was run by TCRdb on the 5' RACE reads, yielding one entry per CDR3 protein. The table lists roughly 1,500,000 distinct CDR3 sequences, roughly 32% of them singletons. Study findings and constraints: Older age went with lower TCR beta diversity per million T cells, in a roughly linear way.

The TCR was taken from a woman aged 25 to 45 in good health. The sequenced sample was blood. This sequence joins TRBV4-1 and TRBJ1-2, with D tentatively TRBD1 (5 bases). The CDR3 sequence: CASSQDAPEGYGYTF. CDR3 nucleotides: TGCGCCAGCAGCCAAGATGCTCCAGAGGGGTATGGCTACACCTTC.